Listed below are T cell receptor beta chains from one sample, sequenced in a study of shared clonotypes between healthy human individuals. This table comes from immunoSEQ multiplex PCR, and its TCRdb copy is limited to in-frame clones, with some not included. Of fewer than 2.5 million clones in the sample, more than 85% were seen once. Sample: naive CD4+ T cells from PBMCs. The receptor set was obtained from a man aged 18 to 29 in good health. Some clones in this sample may be carry-over from other donors' samples. The CDR3 runs from the conserved cysteine through the conserved F or W. The order of the fields is D gene, J gene, clone size, V gene, CDR3 protein, CDR3 DNA. The D gene is left open where the match is weak. Only part of the rows carry a size: once, few, many, or a class if the clone is expanded.

NA TRBJ1-2 NA TRBV6-5 CASSYRQDNYGYTF TGTGCCAGCAGTTATCGACAGGATAACTATGGCTACACCTTC
NA TRBJ1-1 NA TRBV7-9 CASSLMAQGGTEAFF TGTGCCAGCAGCTTAATGGCACAGGGAGGCACTGAAGCTTTCTTT
TRBD1 TRBJ2-2 NA TRBV6-5 CASSQKGQYTGELFF TGTGCCAGCAGTCAGAAGGGACAGTACACCGGGGAGCTGTTTTTT
NA TRBJ1-2 NA TRBV27 CASSWRLGERGYTF TGTGCCAGCAGTTGGCGCCTGGGGGAAAGGGGCTACACCTTC
NA TRBJ2-2 NA TRBV21-1 CASSPRRRDNTGELFF TGTGCCAGCAGCCCGCGGCGGCGGGATAACACCGGGGAGCTGTTTTTT
NA TRBJ2-3 NA TRBV28 CASSWGGYSLLDTQYF TGTGCCAGCAGTTGGGGCGGCTATTCCCTCTTAGATACGCAGTATTTT
NA TRBJ1-5 NA TRBV18 CASSRGHGREGQPQHF TGTGCCAGCTCCCGAGGCCACGGTCGGGAAGGTCAGCCCCAGCATTTT
TRBD2 TRBJ2-1 NA TRBV25-1 CASSEWASGKNEQFF TGTGCCAGCAGTGAATGGGCTAGCGGGAAGAATGAGCAGTTCTTC
NA TRBJ1-2 NA TRBV15 CATSRESTGLGDGGYTF TGTGCCACCAGCAGAGAATCGACGGGGTTAGGGGATGGTGGCTACACCTTC
NA TRBJ2-1 NA TRBV15 CATSRDRAYNEQFF TGTGCCACCAGCAGAGATCGGGCTTACAATGAGCAGTTCTTC
TRBD2 TRBJ2-1 NA TRBV9 CASSSLAGGYNEQFF TGTGCCAGCAGCTCCCTAGCGGGGGGCTACAATGAGCAGTTCTTC
TRBD2 TRBJ2-3 once TRBV7-2 CASSSGLAEQKYF TGTGCCAGCAGCTCCGGACTAGCGGAGCAGAAGTATTTT
NA TRBJ2-7 NA TRBV10-3 CAISESPGRYEQYF TGTGCCATCAGTGAGTCGCCGGGGCGCTACGAGCAGTACTTC
NA TRBJ1-2 NA TRBV4-3 CASSQTGLSGYTF TGCGCCAGCAGCCAAACGGGCTTATCAGGCTACACCTTC
NA TRBJ1-3 once TRBV5-5 CASTRGDSSGNTIYF TGTGCCAGCACCCGGGGGGATAGCTCTGGAAACACCATATATTTT
NA TRBJ2-3 NA TRBV7-9 CASSSFTDTQYF TGTGCCAGCAGCTCCTTCACAGATACGCAGTATTTT
NA TRBJ2-5 NA TRBV9 CASALYSGIQETQYF TGTGCCAGCGCCCTCTATAGCGGAATCCAAGAGACCCAGTACTTC
NA TRBJ2-2 once TRBV19 CASRQPRGLGTGELFF TGTGCCAGTAGGCAACCCAGGGGCTTAGGTACCGGGGAGCTGTTTTTT
NA TRBJ1-1 NA TRBV6-5 CASSYLSVTEAFF TGTGCCAGCAGTTACTTGTCAGTCACTGAAGCTTTCTTT
NA TRBJ2-7 NA TRBV21-1 CASSKAAVSSTREQYF TGTGCCAGCAGCAAAGCAGCGGTATCCTCGACTAGGGAGCAGTACTTC